The 24 T cell receptor beta chains below were found in one sample sequenced in a study of cytomegalovirus exposure and HLA in healthy donors. The PCR made use of 60 Vbeta and 13 Jbeta primers. Sequencing used immunoSEQ multiplex PCR; TCRdb keeps in-frame clones, though not all of them. This table has about 62,000 clones, 80% to 90% appearing once. Sequencing was performed on PBMCs. All receptors derive from a man between 18 and 29 years old in good health and CMV-seronegative.

The gene calls are TRBV7-8 and TRBJ2-1, with TRBD2 matching over 9 bases. V trimming: 2 bases; J trimming: 3 bases; junction bases outside the gene matches: 5. Germline-derived CDR1 and CDR2 are SGHVS and FQNEAQ. The CDR3 spans 16 residues. CDR3 bases: TGTGCCAGCAGCTTATTAGCGGGGGCCTACTACAATGAGCAGTTCTTC. Encoded protein: CASSLLAGAYYNEQFF.

The chain is built from TRBV11-3 and TRBJ2-7; TRBD1 matches 9 bases. The germline gives CDR1 SGHNT, CDR2 YENEEA. CDR3 length equals 14 residues. V lost 1 base, J lost 7 bases, and 5 bases stayed unmatched. The CDR3 here is CASSLVHRGLEQYF. The CDR3 coding sequence is TGTGCCAGCAGCTTAGTCCACAGGGGGCTTGAGCAGTACTTC.

This chain links TRBV5-6 with TRBJ2-7; D perhaps matches TRBD1 (5 bases). V was shortened by 5 bases and J by 3 bases, with 15 bases between the two germline ends. Per the germline V gene, CDR1 is SGHDT and CDR2 is YYEEEE. This CDR3 has 14 amino acids. The CDR3: CASSLQGSLYEQYF. The CDR3 DNA sequence: TGTGCCAGCAGTCTGCAGGGTTCTCTCTACGAGCAGTACTTC.

The chain recombines TRBV7-2 with TRBJ2-6; D may be TRBD2 (7 bases). Trimming shortened V by 3 bases and J by 4 bases, and 10 bases separated the two germline ends. CDR1 is SGHTA and CDR2 is FQGNSA in the germline V gene. This CDR3 region has 15 residues. CDR3 residues: CASSLGGPGANVLTF. CDR3 DNA sequence: TGTGCCAGCAGCTTGGGGGGGCCCGGGGCCAACGTCCTGACTTTC.

The V gene is TRBV6-6, the J gene TRBJ2-3; 15 bases fit TRBD2. Trimming removed 7 bases from V and 6 bases from J; junction bases left unmatched: 8. The CDR3 extends over 16 amino acids. In germline, CDR1 is MNHNY, CDR2 SVGAGI (reference sequence). The CDR3 is CASNPGLAGGGDTQYF. The CDR3 nucleotides read TGTGCCAGCAATCCGGGACTAGCGGGGGGCGGGGATACGCAGTATTTT.

The genes are TRBV7-2 and TRBJ2-7; TRBD1 matches 10 bases. Germline assignment: CDR1 SGHTA and CDR2 FQGNSA. Losses at the gene ends were 5 bases for V and 1 base for J; bases not matched to a gene: 5. The length of the CDR3 is 15 residues. The CDR3 DNA reads as TGTGCCAGCAGCCAACCGGGACAGGGGTCCTACGAGCAGTACTTC. This gives the protein CASSQPGQGSYEQYF.

The chain links TRBV30 to TRBJ1-2; a weak D match, TRBD1 (6 bases). CDR1 and CDR2 from the germline V gene are GTSNPN and SVGIG (reference sequence). Trimming cost V 0 bases and J 6 bases, with 11 bases left between them. This CDR3 contains 13 residues. The DNA of the CDR3 is TGTGCCTGGAGTGTAAGGGAGGGGGATGGCTACACCTTC. It encodes CAWSVREGDGYTF.

The V and J genes are TRBV29-1 and TRBJ2-7, with TRBD2 as a possible D gene (5 bases). The CDR3 runs 12 residues. In germline, CDR1 is SQVTM, CDR2 ANQGSEA. V shed 5 bases and J shed 2 bases, with 10 bases lying between them. CDR3 nucleotides: TGCAGCGTTCAATCCGGGACCTACGAGCAGTACTTC. This codes for CSVQSGTYEQYF.

J is TRBJ2-2 and V is TRBV18, with TRBD1 matching over 7 bases. The J segment lost 5 bases and the V segment lost 2 bases, leaving 2 bases of the junction unmatched. Germline CDR1 is KGHSH and CDR2 is LQKENI. The CDR3 has 14 residues. As DNA, the CDR3 is TGTGCCAGCTCACCATCCAGGGGGACCGGGGAGCTGTTTTTT. Translated: CASSPSRGTGELFF.

This clone turned up a few times. This chain connects TRBV4-1 to TRBJ1-2; D is unresolved. V lost 4 bases to trimming and J lost 3 bases, with 9 bases between them. The germline gives CDR1 MGHRA, CDR2 YSYEKL. CDR3 length equals 13 residues. The CDR3 DNA reads as TGCGCCAGCAGCCCCTCGGTCGACTATGGCTACACCTTC. Residues: CASSPSVDYGYTF.

The chain carries TRBV10-2 and TRBJ2-3, with 9 bases aligning to TRBD1. The germline V gene has CDR1 WSHSY and CDR2 SAAADI. The V gene end was trimmed by 6 bases and the J gene end by 4 bases; junction bases not matched to a gene: 8. The CDR3 extends over 15 amino acids. The CDR3 DNA reads as TGCGCCAGCAGCCGCGACAGGGGGAAAGCAGATACGCAGTATTTT. Amino acid sequence: CASSRDRGKADTQYF.

This clone has just a few counts. CDR3 amino acids: CASSFPGGVAEAFF. CDR3 DNA sequence: TGTGCCAGCAGTTTTCCAGGGGGAGTCGCTGAAGCTTTCTTT. The chain joins TRBV28 to TRBJ1-1; the match to TRBD1 covers 7 bases. J lost 6 bases, V lost 3 bases, and 7 bases had no gene match. The CDR3 spans 14 residues. Germline V CDR1 and CDR2: MDHEN, SYDVKM.

Comments on this clone: A junction end diverges from the germline sequence, so it may reflect a read error. V usage is TRBV7-9 and J usage is TRBJ1-6; 8 nucleotides match TRBD1. The CDR3 runs to 15 residues. The germline CDR1 and CDR2 sequences are SEHNR and FQNEAQ (reference sequence). In DNA, the CDR3 is TGTGCCAGCAGTCCTAGCAGGGGGCTAAATTCACCCCTTCACTTT. Amino acid sequence: CASSPSRGLNSPLHF.

The gene calls are TRBV7-9 and TRBJ2-5; a possible D gene is TRBD2 (7 bases). Germline CDR1 SEHNR, CDR2 FQNEAQ (reference sequence). This CDR3 has 15 amino acids. V gave up 3 bases and J gave up 5 bases, with 16 bases separating them. CDR3 in amino acids: CASSLGGGGRETQYF. Here the CDR3 DNA reads TGTGCCAGCAGCTTGGGAGGGGGAGGAAGGGAGACCCAGTACTTC.

The chain is built from TRBV30 and TRBJ1-4, with D perhaps matching TRBD1 (5 bases). Germline V lookup: CDR1 GTSNPN, CDR2 SVGIG (reference sequence). The CDR3 runs to 14 residues. The ends were cut back, 4 bases at V and 4 bases at J, with 13 bases in the middle. CDR3 protein: CAWNRQGLNEKLFF. Written as DNA, the CDR3 is TGTGCCTGGAACCGGCAGGGCCTTAATGAAAAACTGTTTTTT.

V usage is TRBV5-4 and J usage is TRBJ1-1; D remains ambiguous. The germline CDR1 and CDR2 sequences are SGHNT and YYREEE (reference sequence). Trimming removed 3 bases at V and 1 base at J, with 10 bases between. The CDR3 consists of 14 residues. CDR3 nucleotides: TGTGCCAGCAGCTCCCGCGGCGGGAACACTGAAGCTTTCTTT. Amino acid sequence: CASSSRGGNTEAFF.

The chain couples TRBV28 to TRBJ1-1; maybe TRBD1 (6 bases). The CDR3 spans 12 residues. Germline CDR1 reads MDHEN; CDR2 reads SYDVKM. Trimming cost V 7 bases and J 1 base, with 7 bases left between them. The CDR3 DNA reads TGTGCCAGCAAAGGGGGGAACACTGAAGCTTTCTTT. Translating gives CASKGGNTEAFF.

This chain uses TRBV6-5 with TRBJ2-3, with TRBD2 identical over 12 bases. The germline V gene has CDR1 MNHEY and CDR2 SVGAGI. Trimming at V came to 2 bases and at J to 4 bases, leaving 4 bases not matched to a gene. This CDR3 region has 16 residues. The CDR3: CASSYRASGGADTQYF. CDR3 nucleotides: TGTGCCAGCAGTTACAGGGCTAGCGGGGGGGCAGATACGCAGTATTTT.

The chain joins TRBV10-3 to TRBJ1-2; 9 nucleotides align to TRBD1. CDR1 and CDR2 (germline): ENHRY, SYGVKD. V lost 4 bases to trimming and J lost 8 bases; unmatched junction nucleotides: 2. The CDR3 runs 12 residues. CDR3 loop: CAISGTGDGYTF. The CDR3, as DNA: TGTGCCATCAGTGGGACAGGGGACGGCTACACCTTC.

This clone has just a few counts. The V call is TRBV18, the J call TRBJ2-3, with unresolved D. Germline V gene data show CDR1 as KGHSH and CDR2 as LQKENI. The CDR3 loop spans 19 amino acids. V was cut by 6 bases and J by 0 bases, with 25 bases left in between. The chain's CDR3 is CASSPTLQTVTSSTDTQYF. CDR3 bases: TGTGCCAGCTCCCCGACGCTTCAAACAGTAACCTCTAGCACAGATACGCAGTATTTT. Complete variable domain (other parts from reference TRBV18 and TRBJ2-3): NAGVMQNPRHLVRRRGQEARLRCSPMKGHSHVYWYRQLPEEGLKFMVYLQKENIIDESGMPKERFSAEFPKEGPSILRIQQVVRGDSAAYFCASSPTLQTVTSSTDTQYFGPGTRLTVL.

The chain has TRBV28 and TRBJ1-5; D is ambiguous. CDR3 length: 16 amino acids. Between the trimmed V and J ends, which lost 0 bases and 3 bases, there was a span of 12 bases. Germline-derived CDR1 and CDR2 are MDHEN and SYDVKM. For the CDR3, the DNA is TGTGCCAGCAGTTTATGGACGGGAAACCTCAATCAGCCCCAGCATTTT. Protein: CASSLWTGNLNQPQHF.

V usage is TRBV11-2 and J usage is TRBJ1-5, with TRBD1 matching 7 bases. CDR3 length equals 16 residues. Trimming at V came to 2 bases and at J to 0 bases, leaving 4 bases not matched to a gene. Germline V gene sequence: CDR1 SGHAT, CDR2 FQNNGV. The CDR3, as DNA: TGTGCCAGCAGCTTACGTCGACAGGGTAGCAATCAGCCCCAGCATTTT. Its translation: CASSLRRQGSNQPQHF. The full variable domain, rest sourced from reference TRBV11-2 and TRBJ1-5, is EAGVAQSPRYKIIEKRQSVAFWCNPISGHATLYWYQQILGQGPKLLIQFQNNGVVDDSQLPKDRFSAERLKGVDSTLKIQPAKLEDSAVYLCASSLRRQGSNQPQHFGDGTRLSIL.

This chain uses TRBV5-5 with TRBJ2-1, with a tentative D call TRBD2 (6 bases). Germline loops: CDR1 SGHKS, CDR2 YYEKEE (reference sequence). V lost 0 bases and J 3 bases, leaving 7 bases between the germline ends. This CDR3 contains 14 residues. CDR3 DNA sequence: TGTGCCAGCAGCTTGGGCGGGGACTACAATGAGCAGTTCTTC. Its translation is CASSLGGDYNEQFF.

This clone was recorded a few times. The chain combines TRBV4-1 with TRBJ1-1; TRBD1 aligns across 8 bases. There are 15 residues in the CDR3. Germline CDR1 and CDR2: MGHRA and YSYEKL. Unmatched junction bases numbered 8, after V lost 4 bases and J lost 4 bases. CDR3 in DNA: TGCGCCAGCAGCCTGGGCTCAGGGGGCACCACTGAAGCTTTCTTT. It specifies CASSLGSGGTTEAFF.